One T cell receptor beta chain is described in this entry. Its specificity is unknown. This specimen belongs to a study of OX40 agonist ivuxolimab in advanced cancers. Turning to the study itself: Averaging 60 years in age, with a range of roughly 23 to 80, the cohort was around 85% male. Partial response was recorded in three patients: one hepatocellular carcinoma and two cutaneous melanoma cases.

The repertoire was sequenced with immunoSEQ multiplex PCR; TCRdb's copy has only in-frame clones and lacks some. The table shows over 65,000 clones, with 90% to 95% occurring only once. Study results and caveats: Certain nonresponders likewise exhibited a low normalized T-cell clonal expansion. With doses of 0.1 to 3.0 mg/kg, CD4+ and CD8+ blood T cells had undergone clonal expansion by week 6.

The sequence came from an adult with an advanced solid tumor such as melanoma, head and neck, liver or kidney cancer. Sequenced here: CD4+ or CD8+ T cells sorted from blood, sampled in a trial of the OX40 agonist ivuxolimab.

The CDR3 spells CASSLSGGATDTQYF. CDR3 sequence (DNA): TGTGCCAGCAGCTTATCCGGGGGGGCTACAGATACGCAGTATTTT. The chain combines TRBV7-8 with TRBJ2-3, with TRBD2 matching 8 bases. There are 15 residues in the CDR3. V gave up 2 bases and J gave up 3 bases; unmatched junction bases: 4. In germline, CDR1 is SGHVS, CDR2 FQNEAQ.